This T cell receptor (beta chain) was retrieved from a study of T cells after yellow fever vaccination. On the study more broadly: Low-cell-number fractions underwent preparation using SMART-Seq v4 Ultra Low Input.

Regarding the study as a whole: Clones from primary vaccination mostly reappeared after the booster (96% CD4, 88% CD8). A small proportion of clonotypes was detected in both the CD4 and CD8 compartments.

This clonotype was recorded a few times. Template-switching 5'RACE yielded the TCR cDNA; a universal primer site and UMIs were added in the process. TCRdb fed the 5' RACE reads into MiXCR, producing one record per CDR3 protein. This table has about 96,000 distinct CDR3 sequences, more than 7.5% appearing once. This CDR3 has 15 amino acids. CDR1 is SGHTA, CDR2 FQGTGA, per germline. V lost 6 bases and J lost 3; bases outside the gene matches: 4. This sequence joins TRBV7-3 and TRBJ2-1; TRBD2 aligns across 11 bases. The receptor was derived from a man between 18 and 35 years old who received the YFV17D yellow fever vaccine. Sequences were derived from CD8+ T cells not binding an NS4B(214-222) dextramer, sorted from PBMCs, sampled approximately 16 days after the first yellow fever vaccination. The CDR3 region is CASRLLAGDYNEQFF. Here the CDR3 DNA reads TGTGCCAGCAGACTACTAGCGGGGGACTACAATGAGCAGTTCTTC.